This passage covers 13 T cell receptor beta chains from one sample sequenced in a study of OX40 agonist ivuxolimab in advanced cancers. The method was immunoSEQ multiplex PCR; TCRdb's version includes in-frame clones alone and lacks a portion of them. The sample yields more than 100,000 clones, roughly nine tenths seen once. Sequenced material: CD4+ or CD8+ T cells sorted from blood, taken in a trial of the OX40 agonist ivuxolimab. The receptors here all came from an adult with an advanced solid tumor such as melanoma, head and neck, liver or kidney cancer.

The rearrangement links TRBV28 to TRBJ1-5, with D possibly matching TRBD1 (5 bases). V lost 2 bases and J lost 6, with 14 bases in between. Looked up from germline, CDR1 is MDHEN and CDR2 is SYDVKM. The CDR3 is made up of 15 amino acids. In DNA, the CDR3 is TGTGCCAGCAGTTTAAACGGGGCGTCATTTCAGCCCCAGCATTTT. It is translated as CASSLNGASFQPQHF.

V and J are TRBV28 and TRBJ2-1; TRBD2 agrees at 11 bases. The V gene's germline CDR1 is MDHEN and CDR2 SYDVKM. CDR3 length: 15 amino acids. The J segment lost 7 bases and the V segment lost 3 bases, leaving 5 bases of the junction unmatched. The CDR3 DNA is TGTGCCAGCAGTTTTCCGGGACTAGCGGATAATGAGCAGTTCTTC. This encodes CASSFPGLADNEQFF.

The gene calls are TRBV29-1 and TRBJ2-3; 10 nucleotides match TRBD2. This CDR3 spans 15 amino acids. Germline V lookup: CDR1 SQVTM, CDR2 ANQGSEA. With 4 bases clipped from V and 3 bases from J, the junction kept 7 bases outside the gene matches. CDR3 amino acids: CSVAKREGGTDTQYF. DNA of the CDR3: TGCAGCGTTGCGAAGCGGGAGGGGGGGACAGATACGCAGTATTTT.

The chain is built from TRBV5-6 and TRBJ1-3; unclear D gene. CDR3 size: 15 residues. CDR1 SGHDT and CDR2 YYEEEE come from the germline V gene. The V end lost 1 base, the J end lost 11 bases, and 19 bases lay between the germline ends. The CDR3 reads CASSLSQALLEAIYF. For the CDR3, the DNA is TGTGCCAGCAGCTTGTCGCAGGCCTTGTTGGAGGCCATATATTTT.

This clone was found once. The rearrangement joins TRBV28 to TRBJ1-1, with 9 bases that match TRBD1. Per the germline V gene, CDR1 is MDHEN and CDR2 is SYDVKM. The CDR3 has 14 residues. Trimming at V came to 5 bases and at J to 2 bases, leaving 3 bases not matched to a gene. The CDR3 coding sequence is TGTGCCAGCAGTCCGGACAGGGGTAACACTGAAGCTTTCTTT. This gives the protein CASSPDRGNTEAFF.

This rearrangement joins TRBV6-1 to TRBJ2-1, with 14 nucleotides matching TRBD2. Germline V gene sequence: CDR1 MNHNS, CDR2 SASEGT. CDR3 length: 15 amino acids. V was clipped by 8 bases and J by 6 bases; unmatched bases: 6. CDR3: CASQGLAGVPNEQFF. In DNA, the CDR3 is TGTGCCAGCCAGGGACTAGCGGGAGTCCCCAATGAGCAGTTCTTC.

The chain combines TRBV28 with TRBJ1-1; D not resolved. Germline V lookup: CDR1 MDHEN, CDR2 SYDVKM. Trimming cost V 6 bases and J 6 bases, with 11 bases left between them. This CDR3 has 12 residues. The CDR3, as DNA: TGTGCCAGCAGGCCCGGTTTGGCTGAAGCTTTCTTT. This sequence encodes CASRPGLAEAFF. The variable domain in full, completed from reference TRBV28 and TRBJ1-1, reads DVKVTQSSRYLVKRTGEKVFLECVQDMDHENMFWYRQDPGLGLRLIYFSYDVKMKEKGDIPEGYSVSREKKERFSLILESASTNQTSMYLCASRPGLAEAFFGQGTRLTVV.

The chain carries TRBV2 and TRBJ1-5; 9 positions match TRBD1. From germline, CDR1 is SNHLY and CDR2 FYNNEI. J lost 7 bases, V lost 5 bases, and 3 bases had no gene match. This CDR3 comprises 13 residues. The CDR3 here is CASSRQGEQPQHF. CDR3 nucleotides: TGTGCCAGCAGTAGACAGGGGGAACAGCCCCAGCATTTT.

The V gene is TRBV18, the J gene TRBJ2-7; 10 bases match TRBD1. This CDR3 comprises 15 residues. Germline CDR1 is KGHSH and CDR2 is LQKENI. V lost 3 bases, J lost 6 bases, and 8 bases stayed unmatched. CDR3 DNA sequence: TGTGCCAGCTCACCCGGGACAGGGGCATTAGGCGAGCAGTACTTC. Protein sequence: CASSPGTGALGEQYF. Full variable domain (outside the CDR3, taken from reference TRBV18 and TRBJ2-7): NAGVMQNPRHLVRRRGQEARLRCSPMKGHSHVYWYRQLPEEGLKFMVYLQKENIIDESGMPKERFSAEFPKEGPSILRIQQVVRGDSAAYFCASSPGTGALGEQYFGPGTRLTVT.

The V and J genes are TRBV18 and TRBJ2-3; 8 nucleotides line up with TRBD2. The CDR3 has 13 residues. V was pared by 10 bases and J by 0 bases, with 3 bases of the junction left unmatched. Germline V gene sequence: CDR1 KGHSH, CDR2 LQKENI. CDR3 bases: TGTGCCACAAGCGGGAGTAGCACAGATACGCAGTATTTT. The encoded protein is CATSGSSTDTQYF.

The chain recombines TRBV9 with TRBJ1-1; D ambiguous. V gave up 8 bases and J gave up 1 base, with 15 bases separating them. Germline CDR1 and CDR2: SGDLS and YYNGEE. This CDR3 has 14 residues. This chain's CDR3 is CARSIGLRNTEAFF. The CDR3 DNA follows: TGTGCCAGGAGTATTGGACTGAGGAACACTGAAGCTTTCTTT.

The chain is built from TRBV7-9 and TRBJ1-1; no reliable D call. V was trimmed by 4 bases and J by 0 bases, leaving 9 bases between them. The CDR3 is made up of 14 amino acids. CDR1 is SEHNR, CDR2 FQNEAQ, per germline (reference sequence). CDR3 protein: CASSSTALNTEAFF. The CDR3 nucleotides are TGTGCCAGCAGCTCGACGGCATTGAACACTGAAGCTTTCTTT.

The chain employs TRBV7-2 and TRBJ1-5, with 9 bases aligning to TRBD1. The length of the CDR3 is 22 residues. From germline, CDR1 is SGHTA and CDR2 FQGNSA. Trimming removed 0 bases from V and 4 bases from J; junction bases left unmatched: 22. CDR3 DNA: TGTGCCAGCAGCTTAGCGCGAGTGGACAGGGGAAAAGCTACCCGGCTAAATCAGCCCCAGCATTTT. It specifies CASSLARVDRGKATRLNQPQHF. Variable domain in full (rest from reference TRBV7-2 and TRBJ1-5): GAGVSQSPSNKVTEKGKDVELRCDPISGHTALYWYRQSLGQGLEFLIYFQGNSAPDKSGLPSDRFSAERTGGSVSTLTIQRTQQEDSAVYLCASSLARVDRGKATRLNQPQHFGDGTRLSIL.